Sequencing of this TCR beta chain was carried out in a study of brain T cells in children with intractable seizures. General study results and limits: Pre-surgery blood may have been undersampled, hiding some clones. Only CDR3 sequence similarity suggested viral specificity, without known HCMV serostatus.

Time point reported: blood from clinic visit 5 months post-surgery; TSC patient then seizure free. Surgery cases with the highest brain T cell transcript signatures were chosen for sequencing. Pre-surgery treatment included at least one anti-epileptic drug. Germline V gene data show CDR1 as GTSNPN and CDR2 as SVGIG (reference sequence). There are 12 residues in the CDR3. V was clipped by 5 bases and J by 6 bases, with 13 bases between them. As to this clone: The target antigen is unknown.

Profiling relied on immunoSEQ multiplex PCR, and the TCRdb table lists in-frame clones only, not all of them. Here the sample spans about 340,000 clones, 85% to 95% being singletons. The input for sequencing was peripheral blood, taken 4 to 5 months after surgery. This sequence originates from a boy younger than two with tuberous sclerosis and intractable seizures. The J gene is TRBJ1-1, the V gene TRBV30; a weak D match, TRBD1 (6 bases). This chain's CDR3 is CAWDRRGAEAFF. The CDR3 DNA reads TGTGCCTGGGACAGGAGGGGAGCTGAAGCTTTCTTT.